These 6 T cell receptor beta chains originate from one sample sequenced in a study of T-cell reconstitution after alpha-beta-depleted transplantation in children. Unique molecular identifiers were used in preparing the TCRbeta library. One entry per CDR3 protein results from TCRdb running MiXCR on the PCR reads. The sample lists 150,000 to 200,000 distinct CDR3 sequences, around 6.8% seen once, with around 3% in the top ten. Sequenced here: PBMCs from the stem cell graft donor, sampled from the stem cell graft. The receptors come from a human donor who donated a stem cell graft to a child with Wiskott-Aldrich syndrome.

CDR3 nucleotide sequence: TGCGCCAGCAGCTTGCACGAGGTCTCCTACAATGAGCAGTTCTTC. It specifies CASSLHEVSYNEQFF. V and J are TRBV5-1 and TRBJ2-1; D gene unclear. The CDR3 runs 15 residues. Trimming took off 1 base at V and 0 bases at J, with 8 bases between the two ends. Per germline, CDR1 SGHRS and CDR2 YFSETQ.

The chain is built from TRBV6-1 and TRBJ1-5, with TRBD1 matching over 8 bases. This CDR3 comprises 16 residues. V shed 8 bases and J 0 bases; nucleotides not matched to a gene: 9. Germline-derived CDR1 and CDR2 are MNHNS and SASEGT. CDR3 bases: TGTGCCAGCGGGGACAGGCCGCGGGGTAGCAATCAGCCCCAGCATTTT. Its protein product is CASGDRPRGSNQPQHF.

This clonotype was counted a few times. The CDR3 here is CAAGGGRSDTQYF. The CDR3 region has the DNA TGTGCCGCAGGGGGGGGGCGCTCAGATACGCAGTATTTT. The chain couples TRBV28 to TRBJ2-3; either TRBD1 or TRBD2 may supply D (7 bases each). The V end lost 11 bases, the J end lost 4 bases, and 16 bases lay between the germline ends. Germline CDR1 is MDHEN and CDR2 is SYDVKM. The CDR3 totals 13 residues.

This clonotype was counted at least ten times. The gene calls are TRBV29-1 and TRBJ2-7; D perhaps matches TRBD1 (7 bases). This CDR3 spans 12 amino acids. The V end was cut by 7 bases, the J end by 3 bases, with 13 bases between. Germline CDR1 reads SQVTM; CDR2 reads ANQGSEA. CDR3 sequence reads: CSGAGQSYEQYF. CDR3 in DNA: TGCAGCGGCGCGGGACAGAGCTACGAGCAGTACTTC.

The chain uses TRBV18 and TRBJ1-6; TRBD1 aligns across 9 bases. Germline loops: CDR1 KGHSH, CDR2 LQKENI. The length of the CDR3 is 17 residues. V lost 6 bases to trimming and J lost 7 bases; unmatched junction nucleotides: 13. CDR3 DNA sequence: TGTGCCAGCTCCCAGACCACAGGGGGCGCGGGGAATTCACCCCTCCACTTT. It codes for CASSQTTGGAGNSPLHF.

This clonotype was recorded a few times. V usage is TRBV20-1 and J usage is TRBJ1-1; D gene uncertain. Germline values: CDR1 DFQATT, CDR2 SNEGSKA (reference sequence). V lost 6 bases and J lost 8, with 13 bases in between. This CDR3 is 11 amino acids long. The DNA for the CDR3 is TGCAGTGCGTACAAGATAGAAGAAGCTTTCTTT. It specifies CSAYKIEEAFF.